This TCR beta chain stems from a study of blood T cells in healthy people across ages. For the second PCR, which ran for about 6 to 11 cycles, a sample-barcoded 5' primer and a J-beta primer mix were used. TCRdb reprocessed the 5' RACE reads via MiXCR and lists one record per CDR3 protein. The sample records some 920,000 distinct CDR3 sequences, just over 50% being singletons. Study-level findings and limits: Naive T cell percentage by flow cytometry tracked strongly with beta diversity.

Concerning this clonotype: Its specificity is not known.

The origin of this receptor is a woman aged 55-75 years in good health. The sample consisted of blood.

CDR3 residues: CASTRENYGYTF. In DNA form, the CDR3 reads TGTGCCAGCACCCGAGAAAACTATGGCTACACCTTC. The chain uses TRBV2 and TRBJ1-2; D ambiguous. CDR3 length: 12 amino acids. The germline gives CDR1 SNHLY, CDR2 FYNNEI. With 7 bases removed from V and 2 bases from J, the gap between germline ends came to 8 bases.